This T cell receptor (beta chain) was captured by sequencing in a study of T cells in Graves' hyperthyroidism and ophthalmopathy. TCR beta CDR3 regions were amplified from RNA transcripts. HTBI primers were the set used in a first-round RT-PCR of the TCR CDR3. Using its own MiXCR run on the multiplex PCR reads, TCRdb lists one record per CDR3 protein. The data show about 59,000 distinct CDR3 sequences, approximately 50% seen once. About this clonotype itself: What it binds is unknown.

Whole-study findings and limits: Peripheral blood also featured most of the thyroid clonotypes expanded above 0.001.

The sequence was collected from an older woman with Graves' ophthalmopathy. Source material: blood.

Written as DNA, the CDR3 is TGTGCCACGGCCACTAGCACAGATACGCAGTATTTT. Translated: CATATSTDTQYF. J is TRBJ2-3 and V is TRBV5-4, with D unresolved. CDR1 and CDR2 (germline): SGHNT, YYREEE (reference sequence). This CDR3 is built from 12 residues. Trimming stripped 9 bases from V and 0 bases from J, with 8 bases between.